This TCR beta chain was documented in a study of vaccination effects on CD4 cells after COVID-19. Whole-study context: After the second dose, samples were taken at median day 72.

There are a few counts of this clone. Its cognate antigen is unknown. ViraFEST used viral peptide pools to expand antigen-specific CD4+ T cells before sequencing. Cultured cells yielded isolated CD4+ T cells after approximately nine days. It was between March and December 2020 that the person had a SARS-CoV-2 infection confirmed by PCR. Each participant was administered two doses of either the BNT162b2 or the mRNA-1273 vaccine. On day 3 and again on day 7, half the medium was replaced with IL-2 medium. Generated by immunoSEQ multiplex PCR, the TCRdb table keeps only in-frame clones and is missing some. This table holds about 15,000 clones, about 70% found once. Study-level results: In convalescent patients, vaccine-induced clones largely differed from infection-induced clones. Clones of infection and vaccine origin contracted markedly late after vaccination.

Sequenced material: CD4+ T cells from PBMCs cultured with HCoV-NL63 spike peptides, taken after COVID-19 vaccination. The TCR sequence derives from a human donor who had a prior SARS-CoV-2 infection.

The CDR3 nucleotides read TGCGCCAGCAGCAGGTCCGGGACAGGGTTTGTTTTCTTT. This encodes CASSRSGTGFVFF. J is TRBJ1-1 and V is TRBV5-1; 9 bases agree with TRBD1. Per the germline V gene, CDR1 is SGHRS and CDR2 is YFSETQ. The CDR3 sequence is 13 residues long. Trimming cost V 4 bases and J 13 bases; bases outside gene matches: 11.